This T cell receptor (beta chain) was sequenced in a study of blood T cell repertoires in COVID-19. Study-level background: Specimens from acute and convalescent COVID-19 originated in the United States, Italy and Spain. T cells, B-cell-depleted T cells, or PBMCs supplied cDNA or gDNA.

In the authors' workflow: Nucleated cell counts were estimated from reference gene primer amplification. Sequenced by immunoSEQ multiplex PCR; TCRdb stores in-frame clones only, minus some. V, J and clone size were drawn from that table, and D and trimming were deduced from the DNA. The profile shows 110,000 to 150,000 clones, 70% to 90% of them singletons. V shed 5 bases, J shed 4 bases, and the junction held 9 bases outside the gene matches. This CDR3 region has 15 residues. The germline V gene encodes CDR1 SGHRS and CDR2 YFSETQ. This chain joins TRBV5-1 and TRBJ2-5, with TRBD1 matching over 9 bases. Sample: peripheral blood. The sequence came from a man aged 45-65 years with acute or convalescent COVID-19. CDR3 sequence (DNA): TGCGCCAGCAGTGGGCGTGTGGACAGGGGAGAGACCCAGTACTTC. Amino acids: CASSGRVDRGETQYF.